Each of the 13 T cell receptor beta chains below was sequenced from the same sample in a study of T cell clonality in common variable immunodeficiency. TCRdb's copy holds only in-frame clones and misses some; the assay was immunoSEQ multiplex PCR. The sample shows some 64,000 clones, no singletons; the ten largest hold approximately 1.5%. The sequencing sample was made of peripheral blood mononuclear cells. The receptors originated from a person aged 18 to 75 in good health.

This clone was seen many times. The read terminates 3 residues ahead of where the CDR3 ends, so the germline J gene completes it. The genes are TRBV7-6 and TRBJ2-2, with TRBD2 identical over 10 bases. J lost 4 bases, V lost 4 bases, and 3 bases had no gene match. The CDR3 contains 15 residues. Germline CDR1 SGHVS, CDR2 FNYEAQ. CDR3 sequence: CASSWTSGSTGELFF. The part of the CDR3 DNA that was read is TGTGCCAGCAGCTGGACTAGCGGTAGCACCGGGGAG. Using reference TRBV7-6 and TRBJ2-2 for the parts outside the CDR3, the full variable domain is GAGVSQSPRYKVTKRGQDVALRCDPISGHVSLYWYRQALGQGPEFLTYFNYEAQQDKSGLPNDRFSAERPEGSISTLTIQRTEQRDSAMYRCASSWTSGSTGELFFGEGSRLTVL.

This clone turned up a few times. Read coverage stops 3 residues before the CDR3 terminus; the germline J gene supplies the remainder. The chain recombines TRBV6-1 with TRBJ2-4; possibly TRBD2 for D (5 bases). The CDR3 is 13 amino acids. CDR1 and CDR2 (germline): MNHNS, SASEGT. The CDR3 is CASSETPDYGQYF. CDR3 DNA, as far as it was read: TGTGCCAGCAGTGAAACACCCGACTATGGT.

This clone showed up many times. The CDR3 goes on 3 residues after the read ends, and that part is filled in from the germline J gene. The chain combines TRBV20-1 with TRBJ1-5; tentative D call: TRBD1 (5 bases). Trimming removed 5 bases at V and 3 bases at J, with 20 bases between. This CDR3 is 16 amino acids long. Germline CDR1 is DFQATT and CDR2 is SNEGSKA (reference sequence). The CDR3: CSAYDRRKGPNQPQHF. The sequenced part of the CDR3 DNA is TGCAGTGCTTACGACAGACGAAAGGGCCCCAATCAGCCC.

This clone was seen repeatedly, ten times or more. Sequencing ends 3 residues short of the CDR3 end; the germline J gene provides the rest. V is TRBV5-1 and J is TRBJ1-2; a weak D match, TRBD1 (5 bases). This CDR3 has 16 amino acids. Germline CDR1 is SGHRS and CDR2 is YFSETQ. V was shortened by 4 bases and J by 5 bases, with 21 bases between the two germline ends. The CDR3: CASSDRPQEGRYGYTF. The covered CDR3 bases are TGCGCCAGCAGCGATCGACCCCAGGAGGGGCGTTATGGC.

This clone was counted between two and nine times. Read data end 3 residues before the CDR3 end; the end is taken from the germline J gene. This chain links TRBV6-2 or TRBV6-3 with TRBJ2-7; 7 bases are a match to TRBD2. V trimming: 0 bases; J trimming: 3 bases; junction bases outside the gene matches: 2. The CDR3 is made up of 14 amino acids. Germline values: CDR1 MNHEY, CDR2 SVGEGT. CDR3 residues: CASSYSRGSYEQYF. Incomplete CDR3 DNA: TGTGCCAGCAGTTACTCGCGCGGGAGCTACGAG.

On this clone itself: The read gets to within 3 residues of the CDR3 end, and the germline J gene fills in the rest. V usage is TRBV5-6 and J usage is TRBJ2-7; 13 bases map to TRBD2. The ends lost 4 bases at V and 6 bases at J; junction bases unmatched: 4. Germline V lookup: CDR1 SGHDT, CDR2 YYEEEE. CDR3 length: 14 amino acids. CDR3 DNA, as far as it was read: TGTGCCAGCAGCCCGGGACTAGCGGGAATCGAG. Translated, it gives CASSPGLAGIE. The entire CDR3 protein is CASSPGLAGIEQYF.

This clone was counted ten times or more. The read gets to within 3 residues of the CDR3 end, and the germline J gene fills in the rest. The chain joins TRBV19 to TRBJ2-3, with 8 positions matching TRBD1. Per the germline V gene, CDR1 is LNHDA and CDR2 is SQIVND (reference sequence). The trim removed 5 bases at V and 7 bases at J, leaving 5 bases unmatched. The CDR3 is 13 residues long. The CDR3 here is CASSDQGAYTQYF. The DNA read from the CDR3 is TGTGCCAGTAGTGACCAGGGGGCGTATACG.

This clone occurred many times. The read ends 3 residues before the CDR3 terminus; that terminus is restored from the germline J gene. The V gene is TRBV15, the J gene TRBJ2-2; TRBD1 aligns across 7 bases. The CDR3 length is 16 residues. V trimming: 0 bases; J trimming: 4 bases; junction bases outside the gene matches: 5. Germline CDR1 is LNHNV and CDR2 is YYDKDF (reference sequence). CDR3: CATSRDRPGGTGELFF. The DNA read from the CDR3 is TGTGCCACCAGCAGAGATAGGCCAGGGGGCACCGGGGAG.

This clone appeared many times. Read coverage stops 3 residues before the CDR3 terminus; the germline J gene supplies the remainder. This chain joins TRBV7-9 and TRBJ1-3; D is uncertain. CDR3 length: 11 residues. V was pared by 6 bases and J by 4 bases, with 4 bases between. Germline lookup yields CDR1 SEHNR and CDR2 FQNEAQ (reference sequence). The DNA read from the CDR3 is TGTGCCAGCAGACAAGGAAACACC. Translating it yields CASRQGNT. The whole CDR3 protein reads CASRQGNTIYF.

This clone was counted many times. The read terminates 3 residues before the CDR3 end, so the remaining end is supplied by the germline J gene. J is TRBJ2-2 and V is TRBV5-6, with a tentative D call TRBD1 (6 bases). Germline V gene data show CDR1 as SGHDT and CDR2 as YYEEEE. This CDR3 has 15 amino acids. Between the trimmed V and J ends, which lost 1 base and 6 bases, there was a span of 13 bases. CDR3 sequence: CASSLQGFWAGELFF. The sequenced CDR3 bases are TGTGCCAGCAGCTTGCAGGGGTTTTGGGCCGGGGAG.

This clone was seen a handful of times. The read gets to within 3 residues of the CDR3 end, and the germline J gene fills in the rest. This sequence joins TRBV5-1 and TRBJ2-7; no definite D call. Germline lookup yields CDR1 SGHRS and CDR2 YFSETQ. The CDR3 has 13 amino acids. Trimming took 3 bases from V and 6 from J, leaving 13 bases between them. The DNA read from the CDR3 is TGCGCCAGCAGCTCGGGTCCGGATCTCGAG. It encodes CASSSGPDLE. The CDR3 reads in full as CASSSGPDLEQYF.

There are many counts of this clone. The covered CDR3 bases are TGTGCCAGCAGTGGACGACAGGGAATGAACACTGAA. Its translation: CASSGRQGMNTE. The CDR3 in its entirety is CASSGRQGMNTEAFF. This rearrangement joins TRBV6-1 to TRBJ1-1; 7 nucleotides agree with TRBD1. The CDR3 goes on 3 residues after the read ends, and that part is filled in from the germline J gene. The germline gives CDR1 MNHNS, CDR2 SASEGT. The V and J ends lost 4 bases and 0 bases, in that order; junction bases with no gene match: 5. CDR3 length equals 15 residues.

This clone was picked up many times. Coverage ceases 3 residues before the CDR3 finishes, and the germline J gene fills in the end. The rearrangement joins TRBV11-2 to TRBJ1-4; D not resolved. The CDR3 length is 12 residues. Germline loops: CDR1 SGHAT, CDR2 FQNNGV. Trimming shortened V by 11 bases and J by 0 bases, and 7 bases separated the two germline ends. The DNA read from the CDR3 is TGTGCCTCGCAGACAACTAATGAAAAA. Amino acid sequence: CASQTTNEK. From start to end, the CDR3 is CASQTTNEKLFF. Full variable domain (rest looked up from reference TRBV11-2 and TRBJ1-4): EAGVAQSPRYKIIEKRQSVAFWCNPISGHATLYWYQQILGQGPKLLIQFQNNGVVDDSQLPKDRFSAERLKGVDSTLKIQPAKLEDSAVYLCASQTTNEKLFFGSGTQLSVL.